The next 4 T cell receptor beta chains were all read from a single sample in a study of blood T cell repertoires in COVID-19. Some clones are missing from TCRdb's copy, which holds only in-frame ones; the method was immunoSEQ multiplex PCR. Of roughly 150,000 clones listed, just under 85% are singletons. Source material: PBMCs or T cells enriched from blood (not recorded which). All receptors come from a woman in her thirties or forties who had recovered from COVID-19.

The chain joins TRBV4-1 to TRBJ2-5, with a weak D call TRBD1 (5 bases). The germline V gene encodes CDR1 MGHRA and CDR2 YSYEKL. V was trimmed by 1 base and J by 2 bases, leaving 8 bases between them. CDR3 size: 14 residues. The DNA for the CDR3 is TGCGCCAGCAGCCAAGGACAGAGACAAGAGACCCAGTACTTC. Residues: CASSQGQRQETQYF.

This sequence joins TRBV30 and TRBJ2-3, with D perhaps matching TRBD2 (7 bases). The CDR3 is 15 residues long. Germline CDR1 and CDR2: GTSNPN and SVGIG (reference sequence). The germline V and J ends were trimmed by 0 bases and 3 bases, with 13 bases remaining between them. The CDR3 sequence is CAWSVMGGATDTQYF. Here the CDR3 DNA reads TGTGCCTGGAGTGTTATGGGGGGGGCAACAGATACGCAGTATTTT.

This rearrangement joins TRBV18 to TRBJ1-1, with a tentative D call TRBD1 (6 bases). Germline CDR1 KGHSH, CDR2 LQKENI. V gave up 3 bases and J gave up 4 bases, with 18 bases separating them. The CDR3 runs 16 residues. CDR3: CASSPRGAQGPTEAFF. CDR3 DNA sequence: TGTGCCAGCTCACCCCGAGGAGCCCAGGGGCCCACTGAAGCTTTCTTT.

J is TRBJ1-1 and V is TRBV19; D not certain. V lost 6 bases to trimming and J lost 7 bases, with 15 bases between them. This CDR3 region has 13 residues. Per the germline V gene, CDR1 is LNHDA and CDR2 is SQIVND (reference sequence). As DNA, the CDR3 is TGTGCCAGTAGCCTCCGGGATGGCTTTGAAGCTTTCTTT. Protein product: CASSLRDGFEAFF. Looking up the rest from reference TRBV19 and TRBJ1-1 gives the full variable domain: DGGITQSPKYLFRKEGQNVTLSCEQNLNHDAMYWYRQDPGQGLRLIYYSQIVNDFQKGDIAEGYSVSREKKESFPLTVTSAQKNPTAFYLCASSLRDGFEAFFGQGTRLTVV.